This T cell receptor (beta chain) was recorded in a study of cytomegalovirus exposure and HLA in healthy donors. The wider study: Prior work identified more than 90 million unique TCR beta sequences in 150 million to 200 million T cells. Within an early data release were about 85 million unique TCRs drawn from HLA-typed donors.

Of note for this clone: Its antigen is not identified.

Germline CDR1 SNHLY, CDR2 FYNNEI. V lost 3 bases, J lost 1 base, and 11 bases stayed unmatched. The length of the CDR3 is 18 residues. This PCR relied on a set of 60 Vbeta primers and 13 Jbeta primers. Libraries were prepared by immunoSEQ multiplex PCR; TCRdb keeps only in-frame clonotypes and omits some of them. Of some 190,000 clones listed, 65% to 85% are singletons. Findings of the study overall: Later findings reportedly placed an Asian-associated ancestry cluster below the approximately 670-donor mean for N-insertions. Analyzed later, association rates of TCRs varied across HLA loci, with DRB1 most and HLA-C fewest.

Sequencing was done on a sample of PBMCs. The chain employs TRBV2 and TRBJ2-5; TRBD2 agrees at 10 bases. The TCR sequence derives from a girl aged 10 to 17 in good health and CMV-seropositive. The CDR3 DNA follows: TGTGCCAGCAGTGATCGGGTAGCGGGAGGCGGTTTCCAAGAGACCCAGTACTTC. Protein sequence: CASSDRVAGGGFQETQYF. Full variable domain (remainder filled in from reference TRBV2 and TRBJ2-5): EPEVTQTPSHQVTQMGQEVILRCVPISNHLYFYWYRQILGQKVEFLVSFYNNEISEKSEIFDDQFSVERPDGSNFTLKIRSTKLEDSAMYFCASSDRVAGGGFQETQYFGPGTRLLVL.